These T cell receptor beta chains were read from a single sample in a study of shared clonotypes between healthy human individuals. The assay was immunoSEQ multiplex PCR, and TCRdb's table has in-frame clones only and misses some. The sample comprises about 2 million clones, about 95% of which are singletons, and under 1.5% rests with the top ten. The sequencing input was naive CD8+ T cells sorted from blood. These TCRs come from a man younger than 35 in good health. Each CDR3 is given with its conserved first and last residue. A D gene is named only where the DNA matches it firmly. Clone size, where shown, is once, few, many, or a class for clones that have expanded.

d_gene,j_gene,v_gene,abundance,CDR3aa,CDR3nt
-,TRBJ1-2,TRBV5-1,-,CASSLGPGANYGYTF,TGCGCCAGCAGCTTGGGCCCAGGGGCTAACTATGGCTACACCTTC
-,TRBJ2-7,TRBV10-2,few,CASSEAASSYEQYF,TGCGCCAGCAGTGAGGCCGCGAGCTCCTACGAGCAGTACTTC
-,TRBJ2-1,TRBV20-1,-,CSARAGDEQFF,TGCAGTGCTAGAGCGGGAGACGAGCAGTTCTTC
-,TRBJ2-6,TRBV5-1,-,CASSLIPSGANVLTF,TGCGCCAGCAGCTTGATCCCCTCTGGGGCCAACGTCCTGACTTTC
TRBD2,TRBJ2-7,TRBV14,-,CASSQGGLAGDHYEQYF,TGTGCCAGCAGCCAGGGGGGACTAGCGGGTGACCACTACGAGCAGTACTTC
-,TRBJ1-2,TRBV29-1,-,CSVFPLGGGYTF,TGCAGCGTTTTCCCCCTCGGGGGAGGCTACACCTTC
TRBD2,TRBJ2-7,TRBV27,-,CATRSGGGTGSYEQYF,TGTGCCACCCGTAGTGGGGGGGGGACTGGTTCCTACGAGCAGTACTTC
-,TRBJ2-3,TRBV4-1,-,CASSPPDHTDTQYF,TGCGCCAGCAGCCCCCCGGACCATACAGATACGCAGTATTTT
-,TRBJ1-4,TRBV6-6,-,CASSYPQGESEKLFF,TGTGCCAGCAGTTACCCCCAGGGTGAGAGTGAAAAACTGTTTTTT
TRBD2,TRBJ2-2,TRBV7-9,-,CASSSIGTMTTGELFF,TGTGCCAGCAGCTCAATCGGGACTATGACCACCGGGGAGCTGTTTTTT
-,TRBJ1-5,TRBV11-2,once,CASSSELSGAQHF,TGTGCCAGCAGCTCAGAGCTCTCGGGGGCCCAGCATTTT
TRBD2,TRBJ2-1,TRBV4-3,once,CASSQVAGAYNEQFF,TGCGCCAGCAGCCAAGTAGCGGGAGCCTACAATGAGCAGTTCTTC
-,TRBJ2-1,TRBV6-1,-,CASSETGNEQFF,TGTGCCAGCAGTGAAACAGGCAATGAGCAGTTCTTC
-,TRBJ2-2,TRBV2,-,CASSDPTAVGELFF,TGTGCCAGCAGTGATCCCACAGCTGTCGGGGAGCTGTTTTTT
-,TRBJ2-7,TRBV7-6,-,CASSLGGGQYF,TGTGCCAGCAGCTTAGGGGGCGGCCAGTACTTC
-,TRBJ2-1,TRBV10-3,-,CAITPGQGSGGEFF,TGTGCCATCACACCGGGACAGGGCAGCGGGGGGGAGTTCTTC
-,TRBJ2-5,TRBV28,-,CASSYWGAETQYF,TGTGCCAGCAGTTACTGGGGGGCAGAGACCCAGTACTTC
-,TRBJ1-1,TRBV5-4,-,CASSLAGYEVNTEAFF,TGTGCCAGCAGCCTGGCAGGGTATGAGGTGAACACTGAAGCTTTCTTT
-,TRBJ1-4,TRBV28,-,CASSPMGGYNEKLFF,TGTGCCAGCAGTCCCATGGGCGGATATAATGAAAAACTGTTTTTT
TRBD2,TRBJ2-7,TRBV25-1,-,CASSVGGVSYEQYF,TGTGCCAGCAGTGTGGGGGGGGTCTCCTACGAGCAGTACTTC
-,TRBJ2-1,TRBV4-3,-,CASSQSLTEGQFF,TGCGCCAGCAGCCAAAGCTTGACCGAGGGGCAGTTCTTC
TRBD1,TRBJ1-2,TRBV2,-,CASSPPGTGSDYGYTF,TGTGCCAGCAGTCCCCCTGGGACAGGATCAGACTATGGCTACACCTTC
-,TRBJ2-1,TRBV14,-,CASSQEPRKQFF,TGTGCCAGCAGCCAAGAACCCCGTAAGCAGTTCTTC
-,TRBJ2-5,TRBV21-1,-,CASSKARTQYF,TGTGCCAGCAGCAAAGCGAGAACCCAGTACTTC
TRBD2,TRBJ2-3,TRBV9,-,CASSVVAGGTDTQYF,TGTGCCAGCAGCGTAGTGGCGGGAGGGACAGATACGCAGTATTTT
-,TRBJ2-1,TRBV7-9,-,CASSSRDFSSYNEQFF,TGTGCCAGCAGCTCAAGGGACTTCAGCTCCTACAATGAGCAGTTCTTC